This T cell receptor beta chain comes out of a study of T cell responses to AZD1222 COVID-19 vaccine. Germline assignment: CDR1 LNHDA and CDR2 SQIVND (reference sequence). CDR3 length equals 13 residues. The V end lost 5 bases, the J end lost 15 bases, and 21 bases lay between the germline ends. Comment on this clone: Its antigen is unidentified.

TCRdb's table, derived via immunoSEQ multiplex PCR, lists solely in-frame clones and lacks some. The sample lists some 190,000 clones, 85% to 95% seen once, with 1% to 1.5% in the top ten. Points from the study as a whole: Sampling captured repertoires only after the peak T cell response. Across the whole spike, CD4 TCRs peaked at regions 160-218 and 743-854. Spike-specific TCR breadth and depth were elevated following two AZD1222 doses. Nearly half of spike-specific TCRs reportedly target variant regions that are unmutated in the B.1.351 and B.1.1.7 variants.

The receptor was derived from an adult in good health. The sequenced sample was peripheral blood, obtained on day 0 of AZD1222 vaccination. This chain joins TRBV19 and TRBJ2-3; tentatively, D is TRBD2 (6 bases). The CDR3 reads CASSAPWTEGEYF. The CDR3 bases are TGTGCCAGTAGTGCCCCCTGGACGGAGGGTGAATATTTT.